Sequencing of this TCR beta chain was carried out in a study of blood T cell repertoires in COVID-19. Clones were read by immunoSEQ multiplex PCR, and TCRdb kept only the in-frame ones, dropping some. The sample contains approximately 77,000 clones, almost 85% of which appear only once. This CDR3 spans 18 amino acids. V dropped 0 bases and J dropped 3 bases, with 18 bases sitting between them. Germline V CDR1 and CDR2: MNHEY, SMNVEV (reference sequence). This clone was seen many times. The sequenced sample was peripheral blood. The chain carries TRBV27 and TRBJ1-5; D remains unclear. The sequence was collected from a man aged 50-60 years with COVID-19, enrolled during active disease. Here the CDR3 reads CASSLSIVGMGPNQPQHF. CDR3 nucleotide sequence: TGTGCCAGCAGTTTATCGATCGTGGGCATGGGCCCCAATCAGCCCCAGCATTTT.